This TCR beta chain derives from a study of CD8 T cells in Susac syndrome. The V segment lost 7 bases and the J segment 1 base; nucleotides outside the gene matches: 2. Germline values: CDR1 LNHDA, CDR2 SQIVND (reference sequence). The CDR3 runs to 13 residues. Sequencing targeted TCR beta in blood CD8+ and CD4+ T cells. cDNA came from roughly 0.47 to 1 ug RNA primed by random hexamers. immunoSEQ multiplex PCR amplified TCR beta CDR3 across 54 Vbeta, 13 Jbeta. TCRdb re-called the immunoSEQ multiplex PCR reads with MiXCR, one entry per CDR3 protein. The data show around 170,000 distinct CDR3 sequences, almost 96% seen once.

The chain links TRBV19 to TRBJ2-3; 7 bases align to TRBD2. This TCR was sampled from a human donor with Susac syndrome. Material for sequencing was CD4+ T cells from PBMCs. CDR3 amino acids: CASKAGGTDTQYF. CDR3 in DNA: TGTGCCAGTAAGGCGGGGGGCACAGATACGCAGTATTTT.